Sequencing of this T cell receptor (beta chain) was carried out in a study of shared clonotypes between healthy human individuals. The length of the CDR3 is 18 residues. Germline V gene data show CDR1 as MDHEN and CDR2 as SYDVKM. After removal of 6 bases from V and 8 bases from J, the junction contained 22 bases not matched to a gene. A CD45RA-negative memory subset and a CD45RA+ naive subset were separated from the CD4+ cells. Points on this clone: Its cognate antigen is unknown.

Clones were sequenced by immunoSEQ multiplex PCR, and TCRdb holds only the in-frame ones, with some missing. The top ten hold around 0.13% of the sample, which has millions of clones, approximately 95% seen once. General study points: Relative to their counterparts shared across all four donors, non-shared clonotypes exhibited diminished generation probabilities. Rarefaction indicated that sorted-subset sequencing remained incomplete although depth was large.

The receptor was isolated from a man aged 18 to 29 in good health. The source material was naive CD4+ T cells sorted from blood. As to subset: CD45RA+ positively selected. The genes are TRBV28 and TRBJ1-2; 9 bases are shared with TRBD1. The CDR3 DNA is TGTGCCAGCAGCCCAACCCCGGGACAGGGAACCCATTTTCCCGGCTACACCTTC. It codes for CASSPTPGQGTHFPGYTF.